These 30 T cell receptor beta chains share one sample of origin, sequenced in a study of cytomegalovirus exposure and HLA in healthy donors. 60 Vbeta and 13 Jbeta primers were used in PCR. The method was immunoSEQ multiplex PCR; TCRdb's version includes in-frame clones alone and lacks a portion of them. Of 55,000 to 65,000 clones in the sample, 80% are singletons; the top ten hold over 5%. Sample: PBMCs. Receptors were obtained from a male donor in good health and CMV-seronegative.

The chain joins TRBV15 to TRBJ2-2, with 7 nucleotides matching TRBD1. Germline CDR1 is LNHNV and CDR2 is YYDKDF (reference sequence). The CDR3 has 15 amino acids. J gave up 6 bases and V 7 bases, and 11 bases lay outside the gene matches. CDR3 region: CATTTTGRRSGELFF. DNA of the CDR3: TGTGCCACCACCACGACAGGGAGACGTTCCGGGGAGCTGTTTTTT.

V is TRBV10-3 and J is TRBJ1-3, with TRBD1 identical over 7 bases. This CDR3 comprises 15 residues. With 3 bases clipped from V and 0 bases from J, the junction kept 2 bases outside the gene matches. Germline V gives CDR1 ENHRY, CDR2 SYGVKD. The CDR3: CAISDGQVSGNTIYF. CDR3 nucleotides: TGTGCCATCAGTGACGGACAGGTCTCTGGAAACACCATATATTTT.

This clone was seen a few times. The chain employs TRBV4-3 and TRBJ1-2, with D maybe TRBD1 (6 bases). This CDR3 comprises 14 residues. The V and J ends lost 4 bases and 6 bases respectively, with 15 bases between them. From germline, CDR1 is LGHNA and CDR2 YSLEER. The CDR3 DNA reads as TGCGCCAGCAGCCCCCCGGGACAAGGAAATGGCTACACCTTC. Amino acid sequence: CASSPPGQGNGYTF.

CDR3 nucleotides: TGTGCCAGCAGCTTAAACGGGGAGAACACTGAAGCTTTCTTT. It translates to CASSLNGENTEAFF. This chain connects TRBV7-6 to TRBJ1-1; unclear D gene. V gave up 2 bases and J gave up 1 base, with 8 bases separating them. This CDR3 has 14 amino acids. Germline V CDR1 and CDR2: SGHVS, FNYEAQ.

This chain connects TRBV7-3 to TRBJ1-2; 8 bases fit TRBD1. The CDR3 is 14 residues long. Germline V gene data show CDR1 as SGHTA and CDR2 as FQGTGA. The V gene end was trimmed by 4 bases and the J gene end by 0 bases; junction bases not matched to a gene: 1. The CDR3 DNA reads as TGTGCCAGCAGCTCGGACAGGGCTAACTATGGCTACACCTTC. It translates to CASSSDRANYGYTF.

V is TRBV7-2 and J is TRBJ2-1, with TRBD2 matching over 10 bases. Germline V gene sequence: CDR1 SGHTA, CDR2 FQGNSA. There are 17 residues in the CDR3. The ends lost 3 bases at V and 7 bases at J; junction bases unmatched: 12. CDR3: CASSFLFSSGGANEQFF. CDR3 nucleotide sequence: TGTGCCAGCAGCTTTTTATTCTCGAGCGGGGGGGCAAATGAGCAGTTCTTC.

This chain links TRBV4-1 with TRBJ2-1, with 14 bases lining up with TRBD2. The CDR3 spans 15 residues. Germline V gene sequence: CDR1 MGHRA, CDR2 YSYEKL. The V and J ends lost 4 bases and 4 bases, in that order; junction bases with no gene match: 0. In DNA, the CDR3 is TGCGCCAGCAGCCGGACTAGCGGGGGGTACAATGAGCAGTTCTTC. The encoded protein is CASSRTSGGYNEQFF.

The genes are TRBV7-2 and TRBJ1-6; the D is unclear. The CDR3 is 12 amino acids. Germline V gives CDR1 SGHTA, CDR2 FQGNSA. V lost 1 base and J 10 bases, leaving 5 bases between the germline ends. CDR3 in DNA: TGTGCCAGCAGCTTAGGAGAGTCACCCCTCCACTTT. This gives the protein CASSLGESPLHF.

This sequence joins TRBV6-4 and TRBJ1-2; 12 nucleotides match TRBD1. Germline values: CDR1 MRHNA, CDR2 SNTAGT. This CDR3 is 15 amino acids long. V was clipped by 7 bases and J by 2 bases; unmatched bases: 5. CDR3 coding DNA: TGTGCCAGCAAACCGGGACAGGGGGCAAACTATGGCTACACCTTC. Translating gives CASKPGQGANYGYTF.

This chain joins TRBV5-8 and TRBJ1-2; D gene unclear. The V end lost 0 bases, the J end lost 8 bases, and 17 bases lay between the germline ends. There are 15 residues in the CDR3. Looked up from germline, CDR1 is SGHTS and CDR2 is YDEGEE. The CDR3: CASSLAIYGDGGYTF. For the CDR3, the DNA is TGTGCCAGCAGCTTGGCGATTTACGGGGATGGCGGCTACACCTTC.

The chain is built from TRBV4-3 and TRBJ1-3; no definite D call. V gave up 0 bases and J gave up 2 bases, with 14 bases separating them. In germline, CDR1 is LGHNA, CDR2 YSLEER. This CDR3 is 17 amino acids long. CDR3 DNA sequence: TGCGCCAGCAGCCAAGAGAGCGCGGCCTATGCTGGAAACACCATATATTTT. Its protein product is CASSQESAAYAGNTIYF.

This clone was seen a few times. The CDR3 sequence: CASSAPGGTLHEGYTF. For the CDR3, the DNA is TGTGCCAGCAGCGCGCCAGGGGGGACCCTTCATGAGGGCTACACCTTC. V and J are TRBV13 and TRBJ1-2; TRBD1 matches at 7 bases. The CDR3 contains 16 residues. The V segment lost 5 bases and the J segment 8 bases; nucleotides outside the gene matches: 17. Germline V gene sequence: CDR1 PRHDT, CDR2 FYEKMQ (reference sequence).

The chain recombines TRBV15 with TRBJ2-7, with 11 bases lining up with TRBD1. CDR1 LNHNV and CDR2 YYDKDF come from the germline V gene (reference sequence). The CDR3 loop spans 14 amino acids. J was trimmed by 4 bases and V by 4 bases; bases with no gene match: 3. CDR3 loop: CATSTGTGGYEQYF. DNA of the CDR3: TGTGCCACCAGCACGGGGACAGGGGGTTACGAGCAGTACTTC.

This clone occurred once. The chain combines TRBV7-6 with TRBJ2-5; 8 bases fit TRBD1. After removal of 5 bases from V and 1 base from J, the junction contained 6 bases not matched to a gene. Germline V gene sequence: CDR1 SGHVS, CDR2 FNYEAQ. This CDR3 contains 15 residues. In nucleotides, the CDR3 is TGTGCCAGCAGCACAGGGGGTCGCCTCCAAGAGACCCAGTACTTC. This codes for CASSTGGRLQETQYF. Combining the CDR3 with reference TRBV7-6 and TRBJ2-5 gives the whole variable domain GAGVSQSPRYKVTKRGQDVALRCDPISGHVSLYWYRQALGQGPEFLTYFNYEAQQDKSGLPNDRFSAERPEGSISTLTIQRTEQRDSAMYRCASSTGGRLQETQYFGPGTRLLVL.

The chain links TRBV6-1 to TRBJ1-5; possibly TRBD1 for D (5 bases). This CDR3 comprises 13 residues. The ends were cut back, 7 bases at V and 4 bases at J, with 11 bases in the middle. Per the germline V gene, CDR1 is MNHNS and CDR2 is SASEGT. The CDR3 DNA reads TGTGCCAGCATTGGGACTAGGAATCAGCCCCAGCATTTT. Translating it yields CASIGTRNQPQHF.

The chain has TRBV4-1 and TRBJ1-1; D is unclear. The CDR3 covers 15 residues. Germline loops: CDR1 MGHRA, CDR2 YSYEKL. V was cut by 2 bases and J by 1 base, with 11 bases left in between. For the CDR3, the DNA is TGCGCCAGCAGCCAATCACAGAGAAGGAACACTGAAGCTTTCTTT. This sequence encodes CASSQSQRRNTEAFF.

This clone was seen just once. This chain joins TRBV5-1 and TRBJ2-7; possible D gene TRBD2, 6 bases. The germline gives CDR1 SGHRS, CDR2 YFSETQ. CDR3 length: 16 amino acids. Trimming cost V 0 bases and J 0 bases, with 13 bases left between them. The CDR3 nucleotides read TGCGCCAGCAGCTTGGTGGCGGGACTTACCTCCTACGAGCAGTACTTC. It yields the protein CASSLVAGLTSYEQYF.

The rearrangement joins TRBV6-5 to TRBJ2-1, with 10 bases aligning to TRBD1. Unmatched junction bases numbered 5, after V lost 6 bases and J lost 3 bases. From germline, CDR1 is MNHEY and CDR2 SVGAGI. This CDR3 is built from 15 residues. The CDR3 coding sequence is TGTGCCAGCAGATCGACAGGGGGCTTCTACAATGAGCAGTTCTTC. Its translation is CASRSTGGFYNEQFF.

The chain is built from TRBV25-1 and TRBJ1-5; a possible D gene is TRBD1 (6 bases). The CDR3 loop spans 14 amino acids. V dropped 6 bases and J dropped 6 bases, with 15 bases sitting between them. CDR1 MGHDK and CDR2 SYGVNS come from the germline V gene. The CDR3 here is CASSLQGSTQPQHF. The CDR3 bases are TGTGCCAGCAGCTTACAGGGTAGTACTCAGCCCCAGCATTTT.

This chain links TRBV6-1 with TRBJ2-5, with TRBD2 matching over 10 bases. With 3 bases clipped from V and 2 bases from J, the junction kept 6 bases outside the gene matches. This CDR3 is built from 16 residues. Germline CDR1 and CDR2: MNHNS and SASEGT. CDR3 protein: CASSDFASGGQETQYF. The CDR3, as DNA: TGTGCCAGCAGTGATTTTGCTAGCGGGGGTCAAGAGACCCAGTACTTC.

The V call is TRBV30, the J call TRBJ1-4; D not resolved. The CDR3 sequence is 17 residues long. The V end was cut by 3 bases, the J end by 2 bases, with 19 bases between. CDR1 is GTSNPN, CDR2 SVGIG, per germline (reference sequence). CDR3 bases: TGTGCCTGGAGAGATTATACGGGAGATTATACTAATGAAAAACTGTTTTTT. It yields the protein CAWRDYTGDYTNEKLFF.

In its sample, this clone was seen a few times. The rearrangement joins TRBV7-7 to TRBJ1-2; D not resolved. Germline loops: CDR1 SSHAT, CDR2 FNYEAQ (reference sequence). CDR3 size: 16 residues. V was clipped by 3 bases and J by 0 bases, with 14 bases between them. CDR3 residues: CASSFTRRYTNYGYTF. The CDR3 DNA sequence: TGTGCCAGCAGCTTTACCAGGCGTTATACTAACTATGGCTACACCTTC.

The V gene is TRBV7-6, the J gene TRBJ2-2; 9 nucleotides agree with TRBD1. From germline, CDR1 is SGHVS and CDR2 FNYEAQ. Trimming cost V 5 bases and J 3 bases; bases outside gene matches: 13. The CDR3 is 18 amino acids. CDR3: CASSPVGATGGDTGELFF. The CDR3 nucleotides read TGTGCCAGCAGCCCGGTTGGGGCGACAGGGGGTGACACCGGGGAGCTGTTTTTT.

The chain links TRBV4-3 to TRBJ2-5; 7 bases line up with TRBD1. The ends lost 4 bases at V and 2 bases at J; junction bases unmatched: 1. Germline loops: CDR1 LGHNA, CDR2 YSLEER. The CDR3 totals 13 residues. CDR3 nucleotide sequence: TGCGCCAGCAGCCGGGGACAGCAAGAGACCCAGTACTTC. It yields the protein CASSRGQQETQYF.

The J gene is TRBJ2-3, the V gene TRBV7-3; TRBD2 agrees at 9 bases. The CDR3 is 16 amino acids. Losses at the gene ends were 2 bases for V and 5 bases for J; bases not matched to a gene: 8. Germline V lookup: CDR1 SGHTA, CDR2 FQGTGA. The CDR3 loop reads CASSLSSGGMVDTQYF. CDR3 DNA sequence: TGTGCCAGCAGCTTATCCAGCGGGGGGATGGTAGATACGCAGTATTTT.

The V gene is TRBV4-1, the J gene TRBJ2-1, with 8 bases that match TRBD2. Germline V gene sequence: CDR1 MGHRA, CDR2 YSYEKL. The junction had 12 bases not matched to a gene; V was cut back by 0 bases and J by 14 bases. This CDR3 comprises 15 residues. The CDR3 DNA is TGCGCCAGCAGCCAAGAGGTATCCGGGGGGGCCGGGGAGTTCTTC. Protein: CASSQEVSGGAGEFF.

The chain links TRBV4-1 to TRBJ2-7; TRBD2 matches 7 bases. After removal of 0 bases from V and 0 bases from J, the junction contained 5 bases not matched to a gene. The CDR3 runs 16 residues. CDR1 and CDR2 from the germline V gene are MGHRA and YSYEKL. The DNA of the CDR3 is TGCGCCAGCAGCCAAGATCGGGGGGAACCCTCCTACGAGCAGTACTTC. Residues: CASSQDRGEPSYEQYF.

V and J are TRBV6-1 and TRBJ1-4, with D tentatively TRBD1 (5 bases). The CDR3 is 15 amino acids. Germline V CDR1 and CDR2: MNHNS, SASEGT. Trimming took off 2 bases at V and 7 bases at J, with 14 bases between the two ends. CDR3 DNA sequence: TGTGCCAGCAGTGAACGGGAGGGGTTGGGTGAAAAACTGTTTTTT. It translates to CASSEREGLGEKLFF.

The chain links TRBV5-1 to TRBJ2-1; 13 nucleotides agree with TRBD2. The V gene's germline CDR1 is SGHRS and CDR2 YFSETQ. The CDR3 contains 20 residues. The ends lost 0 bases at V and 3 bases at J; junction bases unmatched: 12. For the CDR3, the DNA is TGCGCCAGCAGCTTGGGCCTCGGACTAGCGGGGGTAAGGTACTACAATGAGCAGTTCTTC. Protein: CASSLGLGLAGVRYYNEQFF.

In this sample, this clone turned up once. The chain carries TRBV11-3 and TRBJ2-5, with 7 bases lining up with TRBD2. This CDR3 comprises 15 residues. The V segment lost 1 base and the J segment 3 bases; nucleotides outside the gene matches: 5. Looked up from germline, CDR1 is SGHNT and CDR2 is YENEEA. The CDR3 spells CASSLGLREKETQYF. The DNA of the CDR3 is TGTGCCAGCAGCTTAGGGTTGCGGGAGAAAGAGACCCAGTACTTC.